This T cell receptor (beta chain) was documented in a study of T cell responses to AZD1222 COVID-19 vaccine. Findings and caveats of the study: Vaccine-associated CD4 TCRs spanned spike, dominant at 160-218 and 743-854. Without day 14 samples, only post-peak T cell repertoires were studied. Unmutated variant regions reportedly attract nearly half of all spike-specific TCRs.

V lost 7 bases to trimming and J lost 3 bases; unmatched junction nucleotides: 3. The CDR3 is made up of 14 amino acids. Germline lookup yields CDR1 MNHEY and CDR2 SMNVEV (reference sequence). This table comes from immunoSEQ multiplex PCR, and its TCRdb copy is limited to in-frame clones, with some not included. The repertoire holds 100,000 to 150,000 clones, with around 89% as singletons. Notes on this clone: The antigen is undetermined.

The sequence derives from an adult in good health. This sample comprised peripheral blood, obtained on day 0 of MenACWY control vaccination. The rearrangement joins TRBV27 to TRBJ1-6, with TRBD1 identical over 7 bases. The CDR3 DNA reads as TGTGCCAGCACCTCAGGGGGCTATAATTCACCCCTCCACTTT. It translates to CASTSGGYNSPLHF.